The 20 T cell receptor beta chains in this list originate from one sample, sequenced in a study of blood T cells in healthy people across ages. A second PCR, run for about 7 to 12 cycles, used a sample-barcoded 5' primer plus a J-beta primer mix. TCRdb fed the 5' RACE reads into MiXCR, producing one record per CDR3 protein. The data show around 2 million distinct CDR3 sequences, with about two fifths seen just once and 23% held by the top ten. The sequenced sample consisted of blood. The receptors here all came from a human donor in good health.

The chain employs TRBV30 and TRBJ1-1; no clear D. This CDR3 has 12 amino acids. The V end was cut by 1 base, the J end by 13 bases, with 16 bases between. CDR1 and CDR2 from the germline V gene are GTSNPN and SVGIG (reference sequence). The CDR3 sequence is CAWSAGQLSGFF. In DNA form, the CDR3 reads TGTGCCTGGAGTGCCGGCCAACTGAGTGGTTTCTTT.

The genes are TRBV7-2 and TRBJ2-3; D is unresolved. Germline V gene lookup returns CDR1 SGHTA and CDR2 FQGNSA. The germline V and J ends were trimmed by 1 base and 2 bases, with 10 bases remaining between them. The CDR3 extends over 15 amino acids. The CDR3 DNA reads TGTGCCAGCAGCTTAGTATCCACTGCCACAGATACGCAGTATTTT. This sequence encodes CASSLVSTATDTQYF.

This chain links TRBV20-1 with TRBJ1-2; unclear D gene. This CDR3 has 17 residues. Trimming cost V 0 bases and J 4 bases, with 21 bases left between them. Germline CDR1 DFQATT, CDR2 SNEGSKA (reference sequence). CDR3 sequence (DNA): TGCAGTGCTAGAGATAGGACCCCAAAAGCCCCAGGCTATGGCTACACCTTC. Its translation: CSARDRTPKAPGYGYTF.

This clonotype was counted between two and nine times. The chain carries TRBV6-5 and TRBJ2-3; TRBD2 matches at 11 bases. V shed 2 bases, J shed 3 bases, and the junction held 1 base outside the gene matches. The CDR3 covers 15 residues. Germline V lookup: CDR1 MNHEY, CDR2 SVGAGI. CDR3 DNA sequence: TGTGCCAGCAGTTACCGGACTAGCGGGACAGATACGCAGTATTTT. The encoded protein is CASSYRTSGTDTQYF.

This chain's CDR3 is CASSDPGYTF. In DNA, the CDR3 is TGTGCCAGCAGTGACCCCGGCTACACCTTC. The V and J genes are TRBV2 and TRBJ1-2, with D hard to call. V was shortened by 3 bases and J by 8 bases, with 4 bases between the two germline ends. The germline gives CDR1 SNHLY, CDR2 FYNNEI. The CDR3 is 10 amino acids.

This clonotype appeared many times. The rearrangement uses TRBV7-2 and TRBJ2-6; 9 positions match TRBD1. The CDR3 runs to 19 residues. CDR1 and CDR2 (germline): SGHTA, FQGNSA. V lost 1 base to trimming and J lost 4 bases; unmatched junction nucleotides: 11. CDR3 in DNA: TGTGCCAGCAGCTTAGGGAACCGGGACAGGGTGTACGGGGCCAACGTCCTGACTTTC. Residues: CASSLGNRDRVYGANVLTF.

This clonotype has more than one count but fewer than ten. DNA for the CDR3: TGTGCCAGCAGCTTAGAATATGGGACAGCCTACGAGCAGTACTTC. Translated: CASSLEYGTAYEQYF. This sequence joins TRBV7-9 and TRBJ2-7, with 7 positions matching TRBD1. The CDR3 length is 15 residues. After removal of 1 base from V and 2 bases from J, the junction contained 5 bases not matched to a gene. Germline V CDR1 and CDR2: SEHNR, FQNEAQ (reference sequence).

This chain connects TRBV20-1 to TRBJ2-1, with 8 positions matching TRBD2. The trim removed 3 bases at V and 6 bases at J, leaving 13 bases unmatched. Per germline, CDR1 DFQATT and CDR2 SNEGSKA (reference sequence). The CDR3 runs 16 residues. CDR3 sequence (DNA): TGCAGTGCTAGGAGATCCGGGACTAGATTCTTCAATGAGCAGTTCTTC. This encodes CSARRSGTRFFNEQFF.

The genes are TRBV5-1 and TRBJ2-1, with 7 bases identical to TRBD1. The V segment lost 3 bases and the J segment 8 bases; nucleotides outside the gene matches: 14. The CDR3 totals 16 residues. CDR1 and CDR2 from the germline V gene are SGHRS and YFSETQ. This chain's CDR3 is CASSYPTGTGDDEQFF. For the CDR3, the DNA is TGCGCCAGCAGCTACCCGACAGGGACCGGGGACGATGAGCAGTTCTTC.

The rearrangement links TRBV15 to TRBJ2-5; a possible D gene is TRBD1 (6 bases). Trimming removed 8 bases at V and 4 bases at J, with 17 bases between. This CDR3 is built from 14 residues. Germline CDR1 reads LNHNV; CDR2 reads YYDKDF (reference sequence). The CDR3 region has the DNA TGTGCCACCCGATTGTCACAGGGAATAGAGACCCAGTACTTC. Encoded protein: CATRLSQGIETQYF.

For this clonotype: Its ends do not fully match the called genes, so a read error is possible. The gene calls are TRBV7-2 and TRBJ2-7; 12 bases map to TRBD2. The closer fit of TRBJ2-5 to the DNA end suggests the J call may be wrong. The germline gives CDR1 SGHTA, CDR2 FQGNSA. This CDR3 has 14 residues. Here the CDR3 reads CVSSSLAGGATQYF. CDR3 coding DNA: TGTGTCAGCAGCTCTCTAGCGGGGGGGGCGACCCAGTACTTC.

This clonotype was found a few times. V is TRBV7-3 and J is TRBJ2-1; TRBD2 might be the D (5 bases). Deletions cut 5 bases from V and 7 bases from J, with 9 bases between. This CDR3 has 12 residues. The germline CDR1 and CDR2 sequences are SGHTA and FQGTGA. In DNA form, the CDR3 reads TGTGCCAGCAGCAACCCGGGGAATGAGCAGTTCTTC. This translates into CASSNPGNEQFF.

This clonotype was seen a few times. The rearrangement links TRBV20-1 to TRBJ1-1, with D unresolved. Deletions cut 6 bases from V and 1 base from J, with 12 bases between. This CDR3 has 13 residues. Germline V gene data show CDR1 as DFQATT and CDR2 as SNEGSKA (reference sequence). The CDR3 nucleotides are TGCAGTGCCCGACGGCAGTGGAACACTGAAGCTTTCTTT. This translates into CSARRQWNTEAFF.

This clonotype has a handful of counts. This chain links TRBV6-5 with TRBJ1-2; D call uncertain. The length of the CDR3 is 13 residues. Trimming stripped 10 bases from V and 4 bases from J, with 16 bases between. Germline V lookup: CDR1 MNHEY, CDR2 SVGAGI. As DNA, the CDR3 is TGTGCCACCCATCTAGGGATCGTCTATGGCTACACCTTC. Protein sequence: CATHLGIVYGYTF.

The genes are TRBV20-1 and TRBJ1-5; D is perhaps TRBD1 (5 bases). Trimming cost V 6 bases and J 4 bases, with 19 bases left between them. The CDR3 sequence is 15 residues long. Germline V gene lookup returns CDR1 DFQATT and CDR2 SNEGSKA (reference sequence). The CDR3 bases are TGCAGTGCAAACCCTTTGGGGAAGGGGAATCAGCCCCAGCATTTT. Protein: CSANPLGKGNQPQHF.

The table lists this clonotype with a few counts. The chain has TRBV6-2 or TRBV6-3 and TRBJ2-4; 10 bases map to TRBD2. The ends lost 5 bases at V and 5 bases at J; junction bases unmatched: 6. CDR3 length: 15 amino acids. Germline lookup yields CDR1 MNHEY and CDR2 SVGEGT. CDR3 DNA: TGTGCCAGCAGTCACCCCCTAGCGGGGGAAAACATTCAGTACTTC. Translation gives CASSHPLAGENIQYF.

The genes are TRBV4-1 and TRBJ2-1; 7 nucleotides line up with TRBD2. This CDR3 has 15 residues. The germline V gene has CDR1 MGHRA and CDR2 YSYEKL. V was clipped by 7 bases and J by 1 base; unmatched bases: 7. The CDR3 reads CASTRAGSSYNEQFF. CDR3 bases: TGCGCCAGCACCCGAGCGGGGAGTTCCTACAATGAGCAGTTCTTC.

The rearrangement joins TRBV5-1 to TRBJ2-5; tentatively, D is TRBD1 (5 bases). The CDR3 covers 15 residues. CDR1 SGHRS and CDR2 YFSETQ come from the germline V gene. V was clipped by 6 bases and J by 0 bases, with 15 bases between them. The CDR3 loop is CASTTDITYQETQYF. The CDR3 nucleotides are TGCGCCAGCACGACAGATATCACTTACCAAGAGACCCAGTACTTC. Combining the CDR3 with reference TRBV5-1 and TRBJ2-5 gives the whole variable domain KAGVTQTPRYLIKTRGQQVTLSCSPISGHRSVSWYQQTPGQGLQFLFEYFSETQRNKGNFPGRFSGRQFSNSRSEMNVSTLELGDSALYLCASTTDITYQETQYFGPGTRLLVL.

There are a few counts of this clonotype. J is TRBJ2-4 and V is TRBV13; 9 bases are shared with TRBD1. The CDR3 runs 16 residues. The V and J ends lost 5 bases and 0 bases, in that order; junction bases with no gene match: 5. The germline gives CDR1 PRHDT, CDR2 FYEKMQ (reference sequence). The CDR3 loop is CASSQRTGEAKNIQYF. CDR3 DNA sequence: TGTGCCAGCAGCCAGCGGACAGGGGAAGCCAAAAACATTCAGTACTTC.

The J gene is TRBJ2-5, the V gene TRBV7-9, with 15 bases fitting TRBD2. Trimming cost V 4 bases and J 5 bases; bases outside gene matches: 8. The CDR3 has 17 amino acids. Germline V lookup: CDR1 SEHNR, CDR2 FQNEAQ (reference sequence). The CDR3 region has the DNA TGTGCCAGCAGCTACGGACTAGCGGGGGGGCTCCAGGAGACCCAGTACTTC. This encodes CASSYGLAGGLQETQYF.